This T cell receptor (beta chain) was identified in a study of T-cell reconstitution after alpha-beta-depleted transplantation in children. Library preparation (for TCRbeta) was performed with unique molecular identifiers. TCRdb called the PCR reads again in MiXCR, with one record for every CDR3 protein. The table records approximately 430,000 distinct CDR3 sequences, roughly 16% of them present only once. This CDR3 is built from 16 residues. The germline V gene encodes CDR1 LGHNA and CDR2 YSLEER. Trimming took 5 bases from V and 6 from J; bases not matched to a gene: 12. J is TRBJ2-1 and V is TRBV4-3; 8 bases match TRBD2. The sequence was obtained from a boy younger than two who had a stem cell transplant for Wiskott-Aldrich syndrome, so the T cells may come from the graft donor. This material consisted of PBMCs, mostly from graft donor cells, taken 360 days after TCRalphabeta/CD19-depleted stem cell transplant. CDR3 sequence (DNA): TGCGCCAGCAGCTTCTTCGGTGGTAGCGGGATCAATGAGCAGTTCTTC. Translation: CASSFFGGSGINEQFF.